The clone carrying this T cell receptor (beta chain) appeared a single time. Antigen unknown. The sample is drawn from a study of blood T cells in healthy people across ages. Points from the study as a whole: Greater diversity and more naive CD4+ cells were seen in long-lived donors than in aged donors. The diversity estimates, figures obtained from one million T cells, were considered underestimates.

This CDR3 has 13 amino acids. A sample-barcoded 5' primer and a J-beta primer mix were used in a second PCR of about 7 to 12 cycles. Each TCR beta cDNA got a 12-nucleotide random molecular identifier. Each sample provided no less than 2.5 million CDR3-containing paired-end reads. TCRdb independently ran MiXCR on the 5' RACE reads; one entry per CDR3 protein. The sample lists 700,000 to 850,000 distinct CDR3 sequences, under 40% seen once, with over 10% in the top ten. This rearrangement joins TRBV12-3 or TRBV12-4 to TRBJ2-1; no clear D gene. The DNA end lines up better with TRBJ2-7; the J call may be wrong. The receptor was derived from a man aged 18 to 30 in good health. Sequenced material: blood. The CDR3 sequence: CASSPLGYNEQYF. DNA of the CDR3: TGTGCCAGCAGCCCCTTGGGGTACAATGAGCAGTACTTC.